This T cell receptor (beta chain) comes out of a study of OX40 agonist ivuxolimab in advanced cancers. Describing the broader study: Ivuxolimab, which targeted the costimulatory receptor OX40 (CD134), was an agonistic, fully human IgG2 monoclonal antibody. Intravenous ivuxolimab was administered to patients every 2 weeks at six dose levels: 0.01, 0.1, 0.3, 1.5, 3 and 10 mg/kg. Of the approximately 53 patients in dose escalation, about 20 had hepatocellular carcinoma, around 15 had melanoma, 9 had renal cell carcinoma and 9 had head and neck cancer. The dose-escalation cohort was about 86% male with a mean age of roughly 60 years, ranging from roughly 20 to 80. Prior anti-PD-1, anti-PD-L1 or anti-CTLA-4 therapy was permitted, and checkpoint inhibitors had been received by less than 45% of dose-escalation patients. Three dose-escalation patients achieved partial responses, one with hepatocellular carcinoma and two with cutaneous melanoma. Peripheral TCRbeta sequencing aimed to test whether ivuxolimab altered TCR sequence diversity and caused clonal T-cell expansion. The paper reports the monotherapy dose-escalation portion (N ≈ 50 patients) of the phase I ivuxolimab trial. What the study reported, not specific to this receptor: In the 0.1-3.0 mg/kg groups, partial responders had among the lowest normalized peripheral clonal expansion, particularly in CD8+ T cells. Low levels of normalized T-cell clonal expansion were also shown by some nonresponding patients. On average, CD8+ T cells showed more expanded clones than CD4+ T cells after ivuxolimab. Which antigens the clonally expanded peripheral T cells were specific for was not determined. At doses of 0.1 to 3.0 mg/kg, clonal expansion of both CD4+ and CD8+ blood T cells was observed from baseline to week 6.

As to this clone: Its antigen specificity is not known. It has no much larger one-base neighbor in the sample; base qualities were not kept.

V lost 0 bases and J lost 2 bases; the stretch between them is 3 bases long. The CDR3 spans 13 residues, from the cysteine through the phenylalanine. Left in the record is the CDR3 DNA by itself, 39 bases read in frame from the first base. Sequences KGHSH (CDR1) and LQKENI (CDR2) are obtained from the germline V gene. Genomic DNA was isolated from the sorted cells so that the TCRbeta CDR3 region could be sequenced. The immunoSEQ Assay was used to sequence the TCRbeta CDR3 regions. Held by TCRdb, this immuneACCESS table contains in-frame sequences only and omits some clones. Under half of the omission traces to an unresolved V gene where checked; the cause of the rest is unknown. The sample profile shows 60,000 to 85,000 clones; around 87% of them were found once. About 3.9% of the sample is taken by the ten largest. Patients with a history of autoimmune disease or receiving systemic immunosuppression were excluded from the trial. In every dose cohort, peripheral blood was drawn for TCR sequencing at baseline, cycle 4 day 1, and cycle 7 day 1. Samples came from an open-label, multicenter, first-in-human phase I dose-escalation trial of ivuxolimab. Adults with locally advanced or metastatic melanoma, renal cell carcinoma, hepatocellular carcinoma or head and neck squamous cell carcinoma were enrolled in the trial. CD4+ and CD8+ T cells were sorted separately from peripheral blood before TCR sequencing.

This specimen consisted of CD4+ or CD8+ T cells sorted from blood, obtained in a trial of the OX40 agonist ivuxolimab. The chain employs TRBV18 and TRBJ2-3, with the D gene not confidently named. The origin of this receptor is an adult with an advanced solid tumor such as melanoma, head and neck, liver or kidney cancer. The nucleotides read TGTGCCAGCTCACCACCGACCACAGATACGCAGTATTTT. It specifies CASSPPTTDTQYF.